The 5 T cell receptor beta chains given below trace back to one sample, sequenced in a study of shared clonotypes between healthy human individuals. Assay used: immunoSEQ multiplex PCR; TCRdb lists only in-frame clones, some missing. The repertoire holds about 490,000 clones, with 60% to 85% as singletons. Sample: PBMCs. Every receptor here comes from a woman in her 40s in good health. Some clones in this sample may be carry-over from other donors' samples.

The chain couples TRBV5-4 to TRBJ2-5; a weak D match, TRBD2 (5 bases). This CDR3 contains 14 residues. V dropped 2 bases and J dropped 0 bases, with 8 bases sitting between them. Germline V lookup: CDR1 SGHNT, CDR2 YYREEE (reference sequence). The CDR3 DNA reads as TGTGCCAGCAGCTTAGACTACTACCAAGAGACCCAGTACTTC. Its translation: CASSLDYYQETQYF.

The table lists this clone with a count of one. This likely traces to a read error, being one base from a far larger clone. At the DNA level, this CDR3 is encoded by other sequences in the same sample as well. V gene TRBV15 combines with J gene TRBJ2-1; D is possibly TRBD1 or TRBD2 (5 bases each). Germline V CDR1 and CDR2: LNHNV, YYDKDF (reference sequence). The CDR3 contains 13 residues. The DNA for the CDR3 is TGCGCCACCTCCCCCGGGGCCCACAATGAGCAGTTCTTC. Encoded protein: CATSPGAHNEQFF.

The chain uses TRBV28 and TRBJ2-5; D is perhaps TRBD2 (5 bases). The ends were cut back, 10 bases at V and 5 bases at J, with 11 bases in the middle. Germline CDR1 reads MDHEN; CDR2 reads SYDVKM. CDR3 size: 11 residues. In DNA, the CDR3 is TGTGCCATCCACTCGGGGGAGACCCAGTACTTC. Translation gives CAIHSGETQYF.

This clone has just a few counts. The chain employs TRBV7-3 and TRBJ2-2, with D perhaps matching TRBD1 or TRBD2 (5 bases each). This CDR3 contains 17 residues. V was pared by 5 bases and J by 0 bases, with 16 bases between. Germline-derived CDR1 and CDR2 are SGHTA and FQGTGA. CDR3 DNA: TGTGCCAGCAGCCCAGACCCCGGGACGGCGAACACCGGGGAGCTGTTTTTT. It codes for CASSPDPGTANTGELFF.

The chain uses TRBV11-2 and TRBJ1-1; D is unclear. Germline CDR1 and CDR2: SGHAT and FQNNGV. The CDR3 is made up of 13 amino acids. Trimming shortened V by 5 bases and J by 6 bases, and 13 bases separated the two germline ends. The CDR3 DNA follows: TGTGCCAGCAGCCCCTACCTTTACTCTGAAGCTTTCTTT. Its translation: CASSPYLYSEAFF.